This entry features one TCR beta chain sequence. Those enrolled in Seattle joined during active infection and were followed longitudinally afterward. The entry originates in a study of blood T cell repertoires in COVID-19. About the study: Some COVID-19 samples were acute and others convalescent; all came from the United States, Italy and Spain. T cells, B-cell-depleted T cells, or PBMCs provided the cDNA or gDNA that served as material.

Germline assignment: CDR1 SGHRS and CDR2 YFSETQ. V shed 0 bases and J 1 base; nucleotides not matched to a gene: 11. The CDR3 extends over 20 amino acids. Study processing details: The assay estimated nucleated cells by amplifying reference gene primers. TCRdb's table, derived via immunoSEQ multiplex PCR, lists solely in-frame clones and lacks some. Clone size and the V and J calls come from that table; the DNA yielded D and trimming. Altogether about 150,000 clones are present, approximately 86% being singletons, with the ten largest covering under 3%. This sequence was found in a woman aged 80 or over with COVID-19, enrolled during active disease. The rearrangement joins TRBV5-1 to TRBJ2-6; 9 bases are a match to TRBD2. Sequenced material: peripheral blood. This chain's CDR3 is CASSLVAASAGGSGANVLTF. Here the CDR3 DNA reads TGCGCCAGCAGCTTGGTTGCAGCCTCGGCGGGGGGGTCTGGGGCCAACGTCCTGACTTTC.